The 4 T cell receptor beta chains below come from one sample, sequenced in a study of T cells after yellow fever vaccination. In TCRdb, the 5' RACE reads were re-called with MiXCR into one record per CDR3 protein. The table records some 100,000 distinct CDR3 sequences, roughly 7.2% of them present only once. The starting material was CD4+ T cells sorted from PBMCs, obtained about 41 days after the first yellow fever vaccination. These receptors came from a man aged 18-30 years who received the YFV17D yellow fever vaccine.

Ten or more counts support this clonotype. The chain uses TRBV7-2 and TRBJ2-7, with 9 bases fitting TRBD1. Unmatched junction bases numbered 2, after V lost 1 base and J lost 4 bases. The CDR3 runs 14 residues. From germline, CDR1 is SGHTA and CDR2 FQGNSA. The CDR3 DNA reads TGTGCCAGCAGCTTAGAACAGGGGGCTTACGAGCAGTACGTC. It yields the protein CASSLEQGAYEQYV.

This clonotype came up many times. This chain connects TRBV4-3 to TRBJ2-7; TRBD1 or TRBD2 may be the D gene (7 bases each). Germline assignment: CDR1 LGHNA and CDR2 YSLEER. The CDR3 extends over 14 amino acids. Trimming stripped 4 bases from V and 6 bases from J, with 16 bases between. The CDR3 DNA reads as TGCGCCAGCAGCCCGCAGGGGGGGTCTGGCGAGCAGTACTTC. As protein: CASSPQGGSGEQYF.

Notes on this clonotype: A much larger clone sits a single nucleotide away, making a read error possible. The DNA for the CDR3 is TGCGCCAGCAGCGTATCTACAGAGGGCCTCGCTCTTAATGAGCAGTTCTTC. Protein: CASSVSTEGLALNEQFF. The V call is TRBV5-1, the J call TRBJ2-1, with D maybe TRBD2 (5 bases). V lost 4 bases and J lost 7, with 24 bases in between. The germline V gene has CDR1 SGHRS and CDR2 YFSETQ. This CDR3 contains 17 residues.

This clonotype was detected only a few times. The rearrangement uses TRBV7-2 and TRBJ2-2, with D unclear. The germline V gene encodes CDR1 SGHTA and CDR2 FQGNSA. The CDR3 length is 15 residues. V lost 3 bases and J 9 bases, leaving 17 bases between the germline ends. The CDR3 region is CASSFRSGYSRELFF. The CDR3, as DNA: TGTGCCAGCAGCTTTAGGTCGGGCTATTCCCGGGAGCTGTTTTTT. Supplemented by reference TRBV7-2 and TRBJ2-2, the full variable domain reads GAGVSQSPSNKVTEKGKDVELRCDPISGHTALYWYRQSLGQGLEFLIYFQGNSAPDKSGLPSDRFSAERTGGSVSTLTIQRTQQEDSAVYLCASSFRSGYSRELFFGEGSRLTVL.